These 5 T cell receptor beta chains share one sample of origin, sequenced in a study of cytomegalovirus exposure and HLA in healthy donors. A multiplex PCR was run with 60 Vbeta primers and 13 Jbeta primers. Sequenced by immunoSEQ multiplex PCR; TCRdb stores in-frame clones only, minus some. The data hold about 130,000 clones, with about 10% observed a single time. The sample was PBMCs. The receptors shown here come from a woman under 30 in good health and CMV-seropositive.

In its sample, this clone was seen a few times. The J gene is TRBJ2-5, the V gene TRBV13; D is perhaps TRBD1 (5 bases). This CDR3 is 13 amino acids long. CDR1 is PRHDT and CDR2 is FYEKMQ in the germline V gene (reference sequence). Trimming cost V 2 bases and J 6 bases, with 10 bases left between them. CDR3 sequence (DNA): TGTGCCAGCAGCTTATGGGGCCAGAAGACCCAGTACTTC. It codes for CASSLWGQKTQYF.

The CDR3 sequence: CASSEGAGQPNNEQFF. The CDR3 DNA is TGTGCCAGCAGTGAGGGTGCTGGACAGCCTAACAATGAGCAGTTCTTC. The chain couples TRBV6-4 to TRBJ2-1; D perhaps matches TRBD1 (6 bases). CDR1 and CDR2 (germline): MRHNA, SNTAGT. V lost 3 bases and J lost 5, with 17 bases in between. The CDR3 totals 16 residues.

This clone was found a few times. This chain links TRBV25-1 with TRBJ1-5; maybe TRBD1 (5 bases). Germline CDR1 reads MGHDK; CDR2 reads SYGVNS. Trimming removed 5 bases at V and 4 bases at J, with 15 bases between. This CDR3 is 15 amino acids long. CDR3 bases: TGTGCCAGCAGTCCCCCGGGACTCACAAATCAGCCCCAGCATTTT. Amino acids: CASSPPGLTNQPQHF.

The rearrangement links TRBV14 to TRBJ2-7; D is possibly TRBD2 (6 bases). The CDR3 consists of 14 residues. CDR1 and CDR2 from the germline V gene are SGHDN and FVKESK. V was clipped by 4 bases and J by 2 bases, with 12 bases between them. The CDR3: CASSRRDWPYEQYF. The CDR3 DNA follows: TGTGCCAGCAGCCGCCGGGACTGGCCCTACGAGCAGTACTTC.

This clone appeared a few times. This rearrangement joins TRBV28 to TRBJ1-4; 11 bases are a match to TRBD1. The CDR3 is 14 residues long. Germline V gives CDR1 MDHEN, CDR2 SYDVKM. The ends lost 6 bases at V and 7 bases at J; junction bases unmatched: 4. The CDR3 region is CASRSGTGGEKLFF. The CDR3, as DNA: TGTGCCAGCAGATCCGGGACAGGGGGTGAAAAACTGTTTTTT.